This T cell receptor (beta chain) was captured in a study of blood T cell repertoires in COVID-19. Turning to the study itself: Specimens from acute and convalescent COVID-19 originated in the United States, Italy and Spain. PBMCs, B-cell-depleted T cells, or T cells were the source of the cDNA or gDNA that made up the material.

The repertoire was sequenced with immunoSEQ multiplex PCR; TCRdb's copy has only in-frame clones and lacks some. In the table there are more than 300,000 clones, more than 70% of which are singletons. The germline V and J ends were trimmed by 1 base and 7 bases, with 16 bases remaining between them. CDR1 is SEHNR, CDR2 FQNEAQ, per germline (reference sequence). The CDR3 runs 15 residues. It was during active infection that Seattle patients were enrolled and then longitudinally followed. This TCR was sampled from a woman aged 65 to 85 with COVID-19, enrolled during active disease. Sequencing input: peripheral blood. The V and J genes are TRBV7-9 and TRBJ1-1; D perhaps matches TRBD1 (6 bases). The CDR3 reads CASSLEGGTPGEAFF. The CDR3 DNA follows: TGTGCCAGCAGCTTAGAAGGTGGGACACCAGGTGAAGCTTTCTTT.